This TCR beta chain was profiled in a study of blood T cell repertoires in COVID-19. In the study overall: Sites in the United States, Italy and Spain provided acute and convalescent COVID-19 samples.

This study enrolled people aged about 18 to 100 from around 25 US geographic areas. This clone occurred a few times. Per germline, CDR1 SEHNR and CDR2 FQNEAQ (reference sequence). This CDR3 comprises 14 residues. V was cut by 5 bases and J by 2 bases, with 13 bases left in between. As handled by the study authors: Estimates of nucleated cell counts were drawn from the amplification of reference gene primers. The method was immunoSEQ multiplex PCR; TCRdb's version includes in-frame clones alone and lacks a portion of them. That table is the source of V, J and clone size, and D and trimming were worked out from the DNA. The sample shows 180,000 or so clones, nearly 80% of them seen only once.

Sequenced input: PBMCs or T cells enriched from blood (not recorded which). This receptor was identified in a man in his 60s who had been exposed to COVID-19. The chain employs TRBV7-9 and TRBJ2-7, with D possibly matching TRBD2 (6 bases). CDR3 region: CASSPAGRAYEQYF. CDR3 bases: TGTGCCAGCAGCCCTGCGGGACGGGCCTACGAGCAGTACTTC. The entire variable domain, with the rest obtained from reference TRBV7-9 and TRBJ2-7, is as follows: DTGVSQNPRHKITKRGQNVTFRCDPISEHNRLYWYRQTLGQGPEFLTYFQNEAQLEKSRLLSDRFSAERPKGSFSTLEIQRTEQGDSAMYLCASSPAGRAYEQYFGPGTRLTVT.